This TCR beta chain was sequenced in a study of OX40 agonist ivuxolimab in advanced cancers. Profiling relied on immunoSEQ multiplex PCR, and the TCRdb table lists in-frame clones only, not all of them. The data contain 25,000 to 35,000 clones, 70% to 90% of them singletons. Points from the study as a whole: Researchers did not establish what antigens the expanded peripheral T cells target. Within 6 weeks, CD4+ and CD8+ blood T cells expanded clonally at 0.1 to 3.0 mg/kg. Normalized T-cell clonal expansion was also low in some nonresponders.

Regarding this clone: Its antigen is currently unknown.

The CDR3 extends over 16 amino acids. Germline CDR1 is WNHNN and CDR2 is SYGVQD (reference sequence). V shed 9 bases and J 0 bases; nucleotides not matched to a gene: 12. This sequence originates from an adult with an advanced solid tumor such as melanoma, head and neck, liver or kidney cancer. This specimen was CD4+ or CD8+ T cells sorted from blood, taken in a trial of the OX40 agonist ivuxolimab. The rearrangement links TRBV10-1 to TRBJ2-3; 7 bases align to TRBD2. CDR3 DNA sequence: TGCGCCAGTACTCCGTATAGCGGGCGGAGCACAGATACGCAGTATTTT. This codes for CASTPYSGRSTDTQYF.